The entry that follows covers one T cell receptor beta chain sequence. Its target is unknown. The sample holds other DNA sequences that translate to the same CDR3. Assay runs were performed at deep level. Per the authors' pipeline: Filtering differed, since immunoSEQ gave only junction sequences and no quality scores. Libraries were prepared by immunoSEQ multiplex PCR; TCRdb keeps only in-frame clonotypes and omits some of them. V and J calls and clone size come straight from that table; D and trimming were deduced from the DNA. The table shows more than 500,000 clones, with roughly 95% occurring only once. These data come from a study of shared clonotypes between healthy human individuals. Study conclusions and caveats: Although depth was large, rarefaction showed that sequencing of the sorted subsets was incomplete.

Naive CD8 cells, CD45RO-negative and positively selected for CCR7, excluded terminally differentiated effector memory CD45RA+ cells. Trimming removed 0 bases at V and 0 bases at J, with 6 bases between. Germline V gives CDR1 GTSNPN, CDR2 SVGIG (reference sequence). The CDR3 is 13 amino acids. V and J are TRBV30 and TRBJ2-7; D is unclear. The specimen was naive CD8+ T cells sorted from blood. The clonotype originates from a woman aged 30 to 39 in good health. The CDR3 here is CAWSVGSSYEQYF. CDR3 nucleotide sequence: TGTGCCTGGAGTGTCGGCAGCTCCTACGAGCAGTACTTC.